These T cell receptor beta chains were read from a single sample in a study of blood T cells in healthy people across ages. MiXCR, run by TCRdb on the 5' RACE reads, gives a single entry per CDR3 protein. The data hold fewer than 2,000,000 distinct CDR3 sequences, with about two fifths observed a single time. Sequencing was performed on blood. Source of these receptors: a human donor in good health. Each CDR3 is given with its conserved first and last residue. A D gene is named only where the DNA matches it firmly. Clone sizes are given selectively: once, few, many, or a class where the clone is expanded.

TRBD2 | few | TRBJ2-1 | TRBV7-2 | TGTGCCAGCCGCGGGGGTTGGGGTGAGCAGTTCTTC | CASRGGWGEQFF
NA | NA | TRBJ2-6 | TRBV7-6 | TGTGCCAGCAGCTTAGAGGCCTCCCCTGGGGCCAACGTCCTGACTTTC | CASSLEASPGANVLTF
NA | NA | TRBJ1-3 | TRBV7-2 | TGTGCCAGCAGCCGAGGACACCCTGGAAACACCATATATTTT | CASSRGHPGNTIYF
NA | few | TRBJ2-7 | TRBV12-5 | TGTGCTAGTGGGACCGGAGCAGGTTACGAGCAGTACTTC | CASGTGAGYEQYF
NA | NA | TRBJ2-3 | TRBV6-1 | TGTGCCAGCAGTGAAGCGCACGGGACTCCCACAGATACGCAGTATTTT | CASSEAHGTPTDTQYF
TRBD1 | few | TRBJ1-5 | TRBV3-1 | TGTGCCAGCAGCCAAGGGACAGGGCGAGGTGTAGTTAGCAATCAGCCCCAGCATTTT | CASSQGTGRGVVSNQPQHF
NA | NA | TRBJ1-5 | TRBV20-1 | TGCAGCACCTCCTATTACAGGAATCTAAATCAGCCCCAGCATTTT | CSTSYYRNLNQPQHF
NA | NA | TRBJ2-1 | TRBV7-2 | TGTGCCACCAAAGCTTCGGGAAGCTCCTGCCATGAGCAGTTCTTC | CATKASGSSCHEQFF
TRBD1 | NA | TRBJ2-7 | TRBV2 | TGTGCCAGCAGTGCGGGAGGACAGGGGGCTAGGGAGCAGTACTTC | CASSAGGQGAREQYF
TRBD2 | NA | TRBJ2-1 | TRBV20-1 | TGCAGTGCTAGAGCGGCGGGGGGGCTTGCTGAGCAGTTCTTC | CSARAAGGLAEQFF
NA | few | TRBJ1-1 | TRBV11-2 | TGTGCCAGCAGGATACCGGGACAGAACACTGAAGCTTTCTTT | CASRIPGQNTEAFF
TRBD2 | few | TRBJ2-7 | TRBV2 | TGTGCCAGCAGTGACCCCACCGTTCCGCTAGCGGGGGTCACCTACGAGCAGTACTTC | CASSDPTVPLAGVTYEQYF
NA | NA | TRBJ1-1 | TRBV2 | TGTGCCAGCAGTGGGACTGACAGGAACACTGAAGCTTTCTTT | CASSGTDRNTEAFF
NA | few | TRBJ2-5 | TRBV5-1 | TGCGCCAGCAGCTCTATACAGGGAGATGAGAAGACCCAGTACTTC | CASSSIQGDEKTQYF
NA | NA | TRBJ2-5 | TRBV28 | TGTGCCAGCACCTCCGGACTGGGAAATCAAGAGACCCAGTACTTC | CASTSGLGNQETQYF
TRBD1 | NA | TRBJ2-7 | TRBV4-3 | TGCGCCAGCAGCCAAGAGTACAGGGGAACAGAGCAGTACTTC | CASSQEYRGTEQYF
NA | NA | TRBJ2-1 | TRBV19 | TGTGCCAGTAGTCCCCACCCGGGCGACTCATCCTACAATGAGCAGTTCTTC | CASSPHPGDSSYNEQFF
NA | few | TRBJ1-6 | TRBV7-6 | TGTGCCAGCTCTCTCCGCTCCTATAATTCACCCCTCCACTTT | CASSLRSYNSPLHF
NA | NA | TRBJ2-4 | TRBV7-2 | TGTGCCAGCAGCTTAGGGGTGTCGGACATTCAGTACTTC | CASSLGVSDIQYF
TRBD1 | NA | TRBJ1-1 | TRBV20-1 | TGCAGTGCTACAGGGGGCGGAGAAGAAGCTTTCTTT | CSATGGGEEAFF
TRBD2 | NA | TRBJ2-7 | TRBV20-1 | TGCAGTGCTAGAGATAAGAATTTGGGACTAGCTCTCAATGAGCAGTACTTC | CSARDKNLGLALNEQYF
NA | NA | TRBJ1-5 | TRBV28 | TGTGCCAGCAGTTTAGCAGGGGAATATCAGCCCCAGCATTTT | CASSLAGEYQPQHF
NA | few | TRBJ2-1 | TRBV4-1 | TGCGCCAGCAGCTCCCTCCCTGGGGACATGGACAATGAGCAGTTCTTC | CASSSLPGDMDNEQFF
NA | NA | TRBJ1-5 | TRBV20-1 | TGCAGTGCTAGTACCCGGGGATTAACAGGGCTCAATCAGCCCCAGCATTTT | CSASTRGLTGLNQPQHF
NA | few | TRBJ1-2 | TRBV20-1 | TGCAGTGCTAGAGTCGCCGGGACGGCTAACTATGGCCACACCTTC | CSARVAGTANYGHTF
TRBD1 | NA | TRBJ1-2 | TRBV7-6 | TGTACCAGCAGCTTAGAAGAGGGACAGTCTATTCGGGGCTACACCTTC | CTSSLEEGQSIRGYTF
TRBD1 | NA | TRBJ2-7 | TRBV20-1 | TGCAGTGCCACCCTCAGGACAGGGAATGGGAACTCTCTCTACGAGCAGTACTTC | CSATLRTGNGNSLYEQYF
TRBD2 | few | TRBJ2-3 | TRBV6-2/TRBV6-3 | TGTGCCAGCAGTTACTCATCGGGGGACTACACAGATACGCAGTATTTT | CASSYSSGDYTDTQYF
NA | many | TRBJ1-2 | TRBV25-1 | TGTGCCAGCAGTGAAGGACAGATCTATGGCTACACCTTC | CASSEGQIYGYTF
NA | few | TRBJ2-3 | TRBV12-5 | TGTGCTAGTGGTTTGATCTCGGGGGCCGGAGGCACAGATACGCAGTATTTT | CASGLISGAGGTDTQYF
NA | NA | TRBJ1-1 | TRBV6-2/TRBV6-3 | TGTGCCAGCAGTCCCTCCAACACGAACACTGAAGCTTTCTTT | CASSPSNTNTEAFF
NA | NA | TRBJ1-1 | TRBV2 | TGTGCCAGCAGGGCAGAAAGTGCGGGTGAAGCTTTCTTT | CASRAESAGEAFF
TRBD2 | NA | TRBJ2-1 | TRBV12-3/TRBV12-4 | TGTACCAGCGGCGGACTAGCGGGGGGGCTTCCCAATGAGCAGTTCTTC | CTSGGLAGGLPNEQFF
NA | NA | TRBJ1-2 | TRBV3-1 | TGTGCCAGCAGCCAAGAGGAGCTATCTTACTATGGCTACACCTTC | CASSQEELSYYGYTF
NA | NA | TRBJ2-7 | TRBV6-5 | TGTGCCGGTCCCCTAAAAGGACGGAAAAGTACCTACGAGCAGTACTTC | CAGPLKGRKSTYEQYF
TRBD1 | NA | TRBJ1-1 | TRBV5-6 | TGTGCCAGCAGCCCCGGACAGGTGCGCATGAACACTGAAGCTTTCTTT | CASSPGQVRMNTEAFF
NA | NA | TRBJ2-4 | TRBV5-1 | TGCGCCAGCAGCTTGGCGACGGAGGGCGAAAACATTCAGTACTTC | CASSLATEGENIQYF
NA | NA | TRBJ2-5 | TRBV12-3/TRBV12-4 | TGTGCCAGCAGTTTAGATACACAAGAGACCCGGTACTTC | CASSLDTQETRYF
NA | many | TRBJ2-7 | TRBV20-1 | TGCAGTGCACGACCGGGGACGGTAAGCTCCTACGAGCAGTACTTC | CSARPGTVSSYEQYF
TRBD1 | NA | TRBJ1-2 | TRBV28 | TGTGCCAGCAGTTCAGCCGGGACAGGGGGCGCCTCGGGCTACACCTTC | CASSSAGTGGASGYTF
NA | few | TRBJ2-7 | TRBV13 | TGTGCCAGCAGCCCCGTTATCGGGGAGCAGTACTTC | CASSPVIGEQYF
TRBD2 | many | TRBJ2-1 | TRBV20-1 | TGCAGTGCTAGGTCACTAGCGGGGGAACCCAATGAGCAGTTCTTC | CSARSLAGEPNEQFF
NA | NA | TRBJ1-2 | TRBV7-2 | TGTGCCAGCAGCTTAGCCCCCCAGGGTATTGGCTACACCTTC | CASSLAPQGIGYTF
TRBD2 | few | TRBJ2-3 | TRBV5-4 | TGTGCCAGCAGCAACGGACTAGCGGGTGTTAGCACAGATACGCAGTATTTT | CASSNGLAGVSTDTQYF
TRBD2 | NA | TRBJ2-3 | TRBV3-1 | TGTGCCAGCAGCCCTAGCGGGGGGATTACAGATACGCAGTATTTT | CASSPSGGITDTQYF
TRBD2 | many | TRBJ2-7 | TRBV29-1 | TGCAGCGTCGTAGCGGGGGAATCCTACGAGCAGTACTTC | CSVVAGESYEQYF
NA | NA | TRBJ2-1 | TRBV13 | TGTGCCAGCAGCCAACGGCTAAGCTCCTACAATGAGCAGTTCTTC | CASSQRLSSYNEQFF
TRBD1 | NA | TRBJ2-7 | TRBV2 | TGTGCCAGCAGTGAATCGCGGGGGACAGGGACCTACGAGCAGTACTTC | CASSESRGTGTYEQYF
NA | few | TRBJ1-2 | TRBV20-1 | TGCAGTGCTAGCTCCTACAACTACACTAACTATGGCTACACCTTC | CSASSYNYTNYGYTF
NA | few | TRBJ1-2 | TRBV7-9 | TGTGCCAGCAGCTTAGTTCGGGATACAGAAGGCTACACCTTC | CASSLVRDTEGYTF
TRBD2 | NA | TRBJ2-5 | TRBV5-1 | TGCGCCAGCACCCATGCGGGGGGCCTCTACGAGCGGTACTTC | CASTHAGGLYERYF
TRBD1 | NA | TRBJ2-7 | TRBV7-2 | TGTGCCAGCGTCCGGGACAGGGACAACGAGCAGTACTTC | CASVRDRDNEQYF
NA | NA | TRBJ1-4 | TRBV15 | TGTGCCACCAGCAGAGAGGGGACGAGTAATGAAAAACTGTTTTTT | CATSREGTSNEKLFF
NA | NA | TRBJ1-1 | TRBV5-1 | TGCGCCAGCAGCTTGGAGGGCCCTGAATCTTTCTTT | CASSLEGPESFF
NA | few | TRBJ1-2 | TRBV20-1 | TGCAGTGCCAGATCTGACAGCTTCTATGGCTACACCTTC | CSARSDSFYGYTF
NA | once | TRBJ1-2 | TRBV9 | TGTGCCAGCAGCGTAGAACCCGGGGGGCAGGGGATCTATGGCTACACCTTC | CASSVEPGGQGIYGYTF
NA | few | TRBJ2-3 | TRBV29-1 | TGCAGCGTTGAAGGGTCTGAGGGCGGCGCTGGGGGCACGCAGTATTTT | CSVEGSEGGAGGTQYF
TRBD2 | NA | TRBJ2-7 | TRBV4-2 | TGTGCCAGCAGCCAAGATTCCGGGCGCGGGGGGGCCGCCTACGAGCAGTACTTC | CASSQDSGRGGAAYEQYF